This paragraph reports one T cell receptor beta chain. Its antigen is as yet unknown. Primers: 60 Vbeta forward and 13 Jbeta reverse. The method was immunoSEQ multiplex PCR; TCRdb's version includes in-frame clones alone and lacks a portion of them. Among 100,000 to 150,000 clones listed, about four fifths were seen once. These data originate in a study of cytomegalovirus exposure and HLA in healthy donors. General observations from the study: Most TCR beta V segments were productive about 87% or about 30% of the time in an earlier analysis. Using the classifier, cytomegalovirus status was reportedly diagnosed with high specificity and sensitivity. Researchers catalogued around 150 TCR beta chains as cytomegalovirus-associated. As a later analysis revealed, most CMV-associated TCR beta chains appeared HLA-restricted.

CDR1 SQVTM and CDR2 ANQGSEA come from the germline V gene. This CDR3 contains 11 residues. V lost 4 bases, J lost 9 bases, and 10 bases lay in between. V and J are TRBV29-1 and TRBJ2-1; D may be TRBD2 (5 bases). The sequence was obtained from a man between 18 and 29 years old in good health and CMV-seronegative. The sample comprised PBMCs. The CDR3 coding sequence is TGCAGCGTTGCTCTAGCCATTGAGCAGTTCTTC. This translates into CSVALAIEQFF.